This paragraph covers one T cell receptor (beta chain) sequence. Its specificity is not known. TCRdb keeps only in-frame clones here, not all; method: immunoSEQ multiplex PCR. The sample shows 200,000 or so clones, over 80% of them seen only once. This sample was taken from a study of cytomegalovirus exposure and HLA in healthy donors. Study-wide results and caveats: The study flagged some 180 TCR beta chains as cytomegalovirus-associated. Through in vitro validation, three CMV-associated chains were shown to be specific for CMV antigens. One later analysis, an examination of the 120 validation repertoires, found that first-cohort TCR clusters tended to co-occur in them.

Trimming took 5 bases from V and 8 from J, leaving 10 bases between them. CDR3 length: 12 amino acids. Germline V lookup: CDR1 LNHDA, CDR2 SQIVND (reference sequence). The donors were members of the validation cohort comprising approximately 120 subjects, separate from the roughly 640-subject first cohort. The V call is TRBV19, the J call TRBJ2-1; no reliable D call. The specimen sequenced was PBMCs. The sequence was obtained from a woman between 18 and 29 years old in good health and CMV-seronegative. Here the CDR3 reads CASSPKGYEQFF. For the CDR3, the DNA is TGTGCCAGTAGTCCGAAAGGGTATGAGCAGTTCTTC.